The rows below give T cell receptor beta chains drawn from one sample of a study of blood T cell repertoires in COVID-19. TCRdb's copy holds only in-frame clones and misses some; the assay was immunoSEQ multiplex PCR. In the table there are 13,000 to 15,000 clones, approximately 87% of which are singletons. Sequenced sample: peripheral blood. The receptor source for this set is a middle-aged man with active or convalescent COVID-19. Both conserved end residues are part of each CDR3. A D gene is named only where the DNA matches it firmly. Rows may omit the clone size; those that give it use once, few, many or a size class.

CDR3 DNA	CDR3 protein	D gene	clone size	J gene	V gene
TGTGCCAGCAGTTACGCAGTTGCCTACGAGCAGTACTTC	CASSYAVAYEQYF	NA	NA	TRBJ2-7	TRBV6-5
TGTGCCAGCAGCCAAGGTACAGGGGGCGTCGAAAAACTGTTTTTT	CASSQGTGGVEKLFF	TRBD1	NA	TRBJ1-4	TRBV3-1/TRBV3-2
TGTGCCACCAGTGATTGGGGGGTGAGGGAGCCCCAGCATTTT	CATSDWGVREPQHF	NA	NA	TRBJ1-5	TRBV24-1
TGTGCCAGCAGCCAAGAGGCTAGCGGGGGCGGAGGGGGCACAGATACGCAGTATTTT	CASSQEASGGGGGTDTQYF	TRBD2	NA	TRBJ2-3	TRBV4-2
TGTGCCAGCAGCTTAGAGGCGGAGAACCTCTACGAGCAGTACTTC	CASSLEAENLYEQYF	NA	NA	TRBJ2-7	TRBV11-2
TGTGCCAGCAGCGTCAGGGTCGGTTTGAGTTACGAGCAGTACTTC	CASSVRVGLSYEQYF	NA	NA	TRBJ2-7	TRBV9
TGTGCCAGCAGCTTTAGGACAGGCCAAGAGACCCAGTACTTC	CASSFRTGQETQYF	TRBD1	once	TRBJ2-5	TRBV5-4
TGTGCCAGTAGTATTAGGGACAGGGCGAACGAGCAGTACTTC	CASSIRDRANEQYF	TRBD1	NA	TRBJ2-7	TRBV19
TGTGCCAGTAGACAAGAGGGCGGGGAGCTGTTTTTT	CASRQEGGELFF	NA	NA	TRBJ2-2	TRBV19
TGTGCCAGCAGTGGAACCGGGACAGCCTCCTACGAGCAGTACTTC	CASSGTGTASYEQYF	TRBD1	NA	TRBJ2-7	TRBV25-1
TGCGCCAGCAGCCAAGACCCGACAGGGGGCGGCCAGCCCCAGCATTTT	CASSQDPTGGGQPQHF	TRBD1	NA	TRBJ1-5	TRBV5-1
TGTGCCAGCAGCCCAGGGGGACCTCTTCGGGGTGAAGCTTTCTTT	CASSPGGPLRGEAFF	TRBD1	NA	TRBJ1-1	TRBV7-2
TGTGCCAGCAGCCCTCAGGGCTATGGCTACACCTTC	CASSPQGYGYTF	NA	NA	TRBJ1-2	TRBV11-2
TGTGCCAGCAGCTTGGCGGGGAGATACAATCAGCCCCAGCATTTT	CASSLAGRYNQPQHF	NA	few	TRBJ1-5	TRBV5-5
TGTGCCAGCAGCCAAGATGAGGGAATCACCTACAATGAGCAGTTCTTC	CASSQDEGITYNEQFF	NA	once	TRBJ2-1	TRBV14
TGTGCCAGCAGTTACCGCTACAGAGCCAGCAATCAGCCCCAGCATTTT	CASSYRYRASNQPQHF	NA	NA	TRBJ1-5	TRBV6-2/TRBV6-3
TGTGCCAGTAACGAAGGCTTCCGGAGGACGGGAGAGCAGTACTTC	CASNEGFRRTGEQYF	NA	NA	TRBJ2-7	TRBV19
TGCGCCAGCAGCTTGGTCTACAGGGACACAGCTAACTATGGCTACACCTTC	CASSLVYRDTANYGYTF	NA	NA	TRBJ1-2	TRBV5-1
TGTGCCAGCAGTGACAGATATCAGCCCCAGCATTTT	CASSDRYQPQHF	NA	NA	TRBJ1-5	TRBV9
TGCAGCGTTGAGGTGACTAGCACAGATACGCAGTATTTT	CSVEVTSTDTQYF	NA	once	TRBJ2-3	TRBV29-1
TGTGCCAGCAGCTTGGGACAGGGGACACCCCTCCACTTT	CASSLGQGTPLHF	TRBD1	NA	TRBJ1-6	TRBV7-2
TGTGCCAGCAGCTCCCCGGGGGGACAGGGGGGTGAGCAGTTCTTC	CASSSPGGQGGEQFF	TRBD1	NA	TRBJ2-1	TRBV5-4
TGTGCCAGCAGTCGCGGTAGGGAAAAACTGTTTTTT	CASSRGREKLFF	NA	few	TRBJ1-4	TRBV12-3/TRBV12-4
TGTGCCAGCAGACAGGGGTCTAGCAATCAGCCCCAGCATTTT	CASRQGSSNQPQHF	TRBD1	NA	TRBJ1-5	TRBV6-5
TGTGCCAGCAGCCCAGCGGGGCTCTCCTACAATGAGCAGTTCTTC	CASSPAGLSYNEQFF	TRBD2	NA	TRBJ2-1	TRBV6-6
TGTGCCAGCAGCTTAGCACGGGGACAGGGGGCCCCTGAGCAGTTCTTC	CASSLARGQGAPEQFF	TRBD1	NA	TRBJ2-1	TRBV7-9
TGTGCCAGCAGTTTATACCCCCCAGGAGGGTTCACCGGGGAGCTGTTTTTT	CASSLYPPGGFTGELFF	NA	NA	TRBJ2-2	TRBV27
TGTGCCAGCAGTCCACTCGGAGGTAATGAGCAGTTCTTC	CASSPLGGNEQFF	NA	NA	TRBJ2-1	TRBV6-5
TGTGCCAGCAGCTTAGATGGAGGGGTTCAGGATACGCAGTATTTT	CASSLDGGVQDTQYF	NA	NA	TRBJ2-3	TRBV11-2
TGTGCCAGCAGCCCCAGGGGGGAAAGCTATGGCTACACCTTC	CASSPRGESYGYTF	TRBD1	NA	TRBJ1-2	TRBV7-3
TGTGCCAGCAGTTTCTTGGCGGGGGCAAGCACAGATACGCAGTATTTT	CASSFLAGASTDTQYF	NA	NA	TRBJ2-3	TRBV28
TGTGCCAGCAGCTTATCTGACTACAGGGGGCTAGGAAACACCATATATTTT	CASSLSDYRGLGNTIYF	TRBD1	once	TRBJ1-3	TRBV7-6
TGTGCCAGCTCTTTTGGAGGACTAGCGGGTTCAGATACGCAGTATTTT	CASSFGGLAGSDTQYF	TRBD2	NA	TRBJ2-3	TRBV7-4
TGTGCCAGCAGGGGACAGAATTCACCCCTCCACTTT	CASRGQNSPLHF	TRBD1	few	TRBJ1-6	TRBV6-6
TGCGCCAGCAGCCAAGGAGGGGTCACCGACAGGCTGTACTACTTC	CASSQGGVTDRLYYF	NA	NA	TRBJ2-7	TRBV4-1
TGTGCCAGAAGCTTGCCTAGCGGGGTAACCGGGGAGCTGTTTTTT	CARSLPSGVTGELFF	TRBD2	NA	TRBJ2-2	TRBV5-3
TGTGCCAGCAGTTACTCCGGTAATACGCAGTATTTT	CASSYSGNTQYF	NA	NA	TRBJ2-3	TRBV6-2/TRBV6-3
TGTGCCAGCCGGCGGGGGTTTGGGGAGCTGTTTTTT	CASRRGFGELFF	TRBD2	NA	TRBJ2-2	TRBV6-5
TGCGCCAGCAGCGACACAGGGGGCAAAGCTTTCTTT	CASSDTGGKAFF	TRBD1	NA	TRBJ1-1	TRBV5-1
TGTGCCAGCAGCCTTCGACAGGGGGACGATGAAAAACTGTTTTTT	CASSLRQGDDEKLFF	TRBD1	NA	TRBJ1-4	TRBV13
TGTGCCAGTAGAGCCCTCCGGGGGGTCTCCTACAATGAGCAGTTCTTC	CASRALRGVSYNEQFF	TRBD2	NA	TRBJ2-1	TRBV19
TGTGCCAGTAGTCCCGAGCGGGGGGGTTACAATGAGCAGTTCTTC	CASSPERGGYNEQFF	TRBD2	NA	TRBJ2-1	TRBV19
TGCGCCAGCAGTACAGGGTTGGGAACCGGGGAGCTGTTTTTT	CASSTGLGTGELFF	NA	NA	TRBJ2-2	TRBV10-1
TGTGCCAGCAGCCCTTATAGCTCTGGAAACACCATATATTTT	CASSPYSSGNTIYF	NA	few	TRBJ1-3	TRBV5-5
TGTGCCAGCAGCACCTACAGGGGTGTCCAAGAGACCCAGTACTTC	CASSTYRGVQETQYF	TRBD1	NA	TRBJ2-5	TRBV7-9
TGTGCCAGCAGCTTAGCCGGGACAGGGTTCAATCAGCCCCAGCATTTT	CASSLAGTGFNQPQHF	TRBD1	NA	TRBJ1-5	TRBV7-6
TGTGCCAGCCGGAGCTCTGGAAACACCATATATTTT	CASRSSGNTIYF	NA	NA	TRBJ1-3	TRBV19
TGTGCCAGCAGCCGCATGGGGAACAGGGGGCGAAACGAGCAGTACTTC	CASSRMGNRGRNEQYF	TRBD1	NA	TRBJ2-7	TRBV2
TGCGCCAGCAGCCAATTGGGGACAGCCGACGAGCAGTACTTC	CASSQLGTADEQYF	TRBD1	NA	TRBJ2-7	TRBV4-1
TGTGCCAGCAGCTTGGAAGGGGGCGCCCGGCAATACGAGCAGTACTTC	CASSLEGGARQYEQYF	TRBD1	NA	TRBJ2-7	TRBV5-4
TGTGCCAGCAGCTTGGCCGGGGGGACAGGGGGAGAGACCCAGTACTTC	CASSLAGGTGGETQYF	TRBD1	NA	TRBJ2-5	TRBV5-4
TGTGCCAGCAGCTTGGTCCTAGCGGGGAACAATGAGCAGTTCTTC	CASSLVLAGNNEQFF	TRBD2	NA	TRBJ2-1	TRBV5-4
TGTGCCAGCAGTTTGGGACTGTTAGATGGAAACACCATATATTTT	CASSLGLLDGNTIYF	NA	few	TRBJ1-3	TRBV28
TGTGCCAGCAGCCCACGGGACAAGGGTTTCTACGAGCAGTACTTC	CASSPRDKGFYEQYF	NA	NA	TRBJ2-7	TRBV7-2